The 30 T cell receptor beta chains presented below share a single source sample, sequenced in a study of T-cell reconstitution after alpha-beta-depleted transplantation in children. The authors prepared the TCRbeta library with unique molecular identifiers. Each CDR3 protein is one row after TCRdb ran MiXCR on the PCR reads. This table has some 600,000 distinct CDR3 sequences, around 13% appearing once. The sequenced sample was PBMCs, mostly from graft donor cells, obtained 360 days after TCRalphabeta/CD19-depleted stem cell transplant. Source of these receptors: a male patient younger than 18 who had a stem cell transplant for acute myeloid leukemia, so the T cells may come from the graft donor.

CDR3 sequence: CASSLDHGTTFYEQYF. For the CDR3, the DNA is TGTGCCAGCAGCTTAGACCACGGGACTACCTTCTACGAGCAGTACTTC. The rearrangement links TRBV11-2 to TRBJ2-7; 7 bases line up with TRBD2. This CDR3 spans 16 amino acids. J lost 3 bases, V lost 0 bases, and 8 bases had no gene match. Germline loops: CDR1 SGHAT, CDR2 FQNNGV.

In its sample, this clonotype was seen a few times. The gene calls are TRBV29-1 and TRBJ1-2, with 8 bases that match TRBD1. CDR3 length: 13 residues. The junction had 5 bases not matched to a gene; V was cut back by 6 bases and J by 2 bases. Germline V gene sequence: CDR1 SQVTM, CDR2 ANQGSEA. CDR3 bases: TGCAGCGTAGGACAGGGAGACAACTATGGCTACACCTTC. Its protein product is CSVGQGDNYGYTF. The entire variable domain, with the rest obtained from reference TRBV29-1 and TRBJ1-2, is as follows: SAVISQKPSRDICQRGTSLTIQCQVDSQVTMMFWYRQQPGQSLTLIATANQGSEATYESGFVIDKFPISRPNLTFSTLTVSNMSPEDSSIYLCSVGQGDNYGYTFGSGTRLTVV.

This rearrangement joins TRBV20-1 to TRBJ1-2, with 7 bases matching TRBD1. CDR3 length: 13 amino acids. The germline CDR1 and CDR2 sequences are DFQATT and SNEGSKA (reference sequence). V shed 4 bases, J shed 5 bases, and the junction held 7 bases outside the gene matches. CDR3 DNA sequence: TGCAGTGCTATTGACAGGGCCGGATATGGCTACACCTTC. This gives the protein CSAIDRAGYGYTF.

The chain links TRBV18 to TRBJ2-7; no firm D call. The CDR3 spans 13 residues. Germline-derived CDR1 and CDR2 are KGHSH and LQKENI. V was trimmed by 4 bases and J by 3 bases, leaving 10 bases between them. The CDR3 nucleotides are TGTGCCAGCTCACTGCACGTAGACTACGAGCAGTACTTC. This sequence encodes CASSLHVDYEQYF.

This clonotype has more than one count but fewer than ten. The V gene is TRBV27, the J gene TRBJ2-7; 8 nucleotides match TRBD2. Germline CDR1 reads MNHEY; CDR2 reads SMNVEV (reference sequence). The CDR3 sequence is 16 residues long. The V and J ends lost 5 bases and 2 bases, in that order; junction bases with no gene match: 11. The CDR3 region has the DNA TGTGCCAGCAGTCCGGGACTAGGAGTTATGGCCTACGAGCAGTACTTC. This sequence encodes CASSPGLGVMAYEQYF.

This clonotype was counted at least ten times. The chain couples TRBV7-2 to TRBJ1-1; 7 bases match TRBD1. The CDR3 extends over 14 amino acids. Per germline, CDR1 SGHTA and CDR2 FQGNSA. Trimming at V came to 5 bases and at J to 0 bases, leaving 3 bases not matched to a gene. CDR3 bases: TGTGCCAGCAGCCGGGACAGCATGAACACTGAAGCTTTCTTT. This gives the protein CASSRDSMNTEAFF.

This clonotype has only a few counts. The V gene is TRBV5-1, the J gene TRBJ1-3; possible D gene TRBD1, 6 bases. This CDR3 spans 16 amino acids. In germline, CDR1 is SGHRS, CDR2 YFSETQ. V lost 0 bases to trimming and J lost 4 bases, with 14 bases between them. For the CDR3, the DNA is TGCGCCAGCAGCTTGGCCCAACAGGGTTTCGGAAACACCATATATTTT. This codes for CASSLAQQGFGNTIYF.

This clonotype was seen at least ten times. The rearrangement joins TRBV28 to TRBJ2-5; possible D gene TRBD2, 5 bases. Deletions cut 2 bases from V and 2 bases from J, with 9 bases between. Germline V gene data show CDR1 as MDHEN and CDR2 as SYDVKM. The CDR3 contains 14 residues. The chain's CDR3 is CASSLTRGQETQYF. The CDR3, as DNA: TGTGCCAGCAGTTTAACCCGGGGACAAGAGACCCAGTACTTC.

This rearrangement joins TRBV12-3 or TRBV12-4 to TRBJ1-5; no firm D call. Between the trimmed V and J ends, which lost 8 bases and 6 bases, there was a span of 20 bases. The CDR3 is made up of 15 amino acids. CDR3 sequence reads: CASELWEGGSQPQHF. CDR3 in DNA: TGTGCCAGCGAGCTCTGGGAGGGAGGGAGTCAGCCCCAGCATTTT.

The table lists this clonotype with many counts. The chain couples TRBV7-3 to TRBJ2-5; D uncertain. Per the germline V gene, CDR1 is SGHTA and CDR2 is FQGTGA. V dropped 5 bases and J dropped 3 bases, with 13 bases sitting between them. This CDR3 contains 14 residues. CDR3 DNA sequence: TGTGCCAGCAGCCCGGACCCGTCAAAAGAGACCCAGTACTTC. Protein sequence: CASSPDPSKETQYF.

This clonotype was detected only a few times. The rearrangement links TRBV6-4 to TRBJ2-1, with 7 bases identical to TRBD2. This CDR3 is 16 amino acids long. V trimming: 8 bases; J trimming: 0 bases; junction bases outside the gene matches: 10. Germline loops: CDR1 MRHNA, CDR2 SNTAGT. The CDR3 nucleotides are TGTGCCAGCGGTCGAGTAGCGGGTATCTCCTACAATGAGCAGTTCTTC. Amino acid sequence: CASGRVAGISYNEQFF.

Many counts were recorded for this clonotype. V and J are TRBV28 and TRBJ1-1, with D tentatively TRBD1 (6 bases). V gave up 4 bases and J gave up 7 bases, with 16 bases separating them. The CDR3 loop spans 14 amino acids. CDR1 and CDR2 from the germline V gene are MDHEN and SYDVKM. DNA of the CDR3: TGTGCCAGCAGTTCCGCCGGCAGGGGAAGTGAAGCTTTCTTT. Amino acid sequence: CASSSAGRGSEAFF.

V gene TRBV7-2 combines with J gene TRBJ1-4; D is unresolved. Trimming shortened V by 6 bases and J by 8 bases, and 19 bases separated the two germline ends. The CDR3 contains 15 residues. Germline CDR1 reads SGHTA; CDR2 reads FQGNSA. The CDR3 is CASRKPGLSPEKLFF. Written as DNA, the CDR3 is TGTGCCAGCAGAAAACCGGGCCTCTCCCCCGAAAAACTGTTTTTT.

V is TRBV27 and J is TRBJ2-7; D is uncertain. Looked up from germline, CDR1 is MNHEY and CDR2 is SMNVEV (reference sequence). The CDR3 extends over 15 amino acids. V gave up 3 bases and J gave up 4 bases, with 16 bases separating them. The CDR3 spells CASSLFLDPSYEQYF. The CDR3 DNA follows: TGTGCCAGCAGTTTGTTTTTGGACCCCAGTTACGAGCAGTACTTC.

This clonotype was observed a few times. The rearrangement links TRBV24-1 to TRBJ2-5; possibly TRBD1 or TRBD2 for D (5 bases each). The CDR3 runs to 15 residues. V lost 3 bases to trimming and J lost 6 bases, with 16 bases between them. Germline lookup yields CDR1 KGHDR and CDR2 SFDVKD. The CDR3 is CATSDGVWGPKTQYF. For the CDR3, the DNA is TGTGCCACCAGTGATGGGGTATGGGGACCAAAGACCCAGTACTTC.

This clonotype was picked up many times. The chain joins TRBV6-5 to TRBJ2-3; D unclear. Looked up from germline, CDR1 is MNHEY and CDR2 is SVGAGI. Trimming pared 10 bases from V and 4 bases from J, leaving 12 bases between. The CDR3 is 12 amino acids. CDR3: CATLVIPDTQYF. The CDR3 DNA reads TGTGCCACTTTAGTGATCCCAGATACGCAGTATTTT.

This clonotype was counted ten times or more. The V and J genes are TRBV7-3 and TRBJ2-1; 9 positions agree with TRBD1. Looked up from germline, CDR1 is SGHTA and CDR2 is FQGTGA. V lost 5 bases to trimming and J lost 7 bases; unmatched junction nucleotides: 6. This CDR3 comprises 14 residues. CDR3 amino acids: CASSRGTGMNEQFF. As DNA, the CDR3 is TGTGCCAGCAGCCGGGGGACAGGGATGAATGAGCAGTTCTTC.

The chain joins TRBV4-3 to TRBJ2-2, with TRBD1 matching over 8 bases. CDR1 and CDR2 from the germline V gene are LGHNA and YSLEER. The CDR3 spans 18 residues. Trimming removed 2 bases from V and 0 bases from J; junction bases left unmatched: 8. Here the CDR3 DNA reads TGCGCCAGCAGCCAACACTGGGACAGGTTCGCGAACACCGGGGAGCTGTTTTTT. This encodes CASSQHWDRFANTGELFF.

This clonotype was counted ten times or more. The CDR3 is CASSQEGRFPRYEQYF. In DNA, the CDR3 is TGTGCCAGCAGCCAAGAGGGACGGTTTCCTCGGTACGAGCAGTACTTC. The chain employs TRBV4-2 and TRBJ2-7, with D possibly being TRBD1 or TRBD2 (5 bases each). V lost 0 bases, J lost 4 bases, and 16 bases lay in between. The CDR3 extends over 16 amino acids. CDR1 is LGHNA and CDR2 is YNFKEQ in the germline V gene.

This clonotype was seen a handful of times. V usage is TRBV20-1 and J usage is TRBJ1-2; 8 nucleotides match TRBD1. Per germline, CDR1 DFQATT and CDR2 SNEGSKA (reference sequence). Trimming removed 3 bases from V and 3 bases from J; junction bases left unmatched: 3. The CDR3 consists of 13 residues. The CDR3 sequence is CSASPDRDYGYTF. The CDR3 DNA sequence: TGCAGTGCTAGCCCGGACAGGGACTATGGCTACACCTTC.

The chain carries TRBV6-4 and TRBJ2-7; possible D gene TRBD2, 5 bases. The CDR3 extends over 17 amino acids. CDR1 is MRHNA and CDR2 is SNTAGT in the germline V gene. Trimming pared 0 bases from V and 0 bases from J, leaving 15 bases between. The CDR3 DNA reads TGTGCCAGCAGTGACTCGAGGTTGGTAGCGAGCTCCTACGAGCAGTACTTC. The encoded protein is CASSDSRLVASSYEQYF.

This clonotype was counted only a few times. The chain is built from TRBV6-6 and TRBJ1-2; D call uncertain. Trimming left V 3 bases short and J 4 bases short, with 9 bases between. The length of the CDR3 is 13 residues. Germline CDR1 is MNHNY and CDR2 is SVGAGI (reference sequence). For the CDR3, the DNA is TGTGCCAGCAGTTATGGGCAGATCTATGGCTACACCTTC. It yields the protein CASSYGQIYGYTF.

The V gene is TRBV23-1, the J gene TRBJ1-1; the D is unclear. TRBV23-1 is an open reading frame whose function is uncertain. The CDR3 length is 10 residues. Trimming left V 8 bases short and J 7 bases short, with 8 bases between. The CDR3 here is CASVTSEAFF. DNA of the CDR3: TGCGCCAGCGTTACAAGTGAAGCTTTCTTT.

Ten or more counts support this clonotype. This chain joins TRBV5-6 and TRBJ2-3; D is uncertain. Germline loops: CDR1 SGHDT, CDR2 YYEEEE. Trimming took 4 bases from V and 4 from J, leaving 7 bases between them. The CDR3 has 12 residues. The CDR3 spells CASSPRPDTQYF. CDR3 nucleotide sequence: TGTGCCAGCAGCCCGCGTCCAGATACGCAGTATTTT.

The chain employs TRBV11-2 and TRBJ2-3; a weak D match, TRBD1 (5 bases). Trimming took off 5 bases at V and 0 bases at J, with 21 bases between the two ends. Germline CDR1 SGHAT, CDR2 FQNNGV. The CDR3 sequence is 18 residues long. This CDR3 reads CASSPFLGAPTSTDTQYF. The CDR3 nucleotides read TGTGCCAGCAGCCCATTTCTTGGGGCTCCGACTAGCACAGATACGCAGTATTTT. Full variable domain (outside the CDR3, taken from reference TRBV11-2 and TRBJ2-3): EAGVAQSPRYKIIEKRQSVAFWCNPISGHATLYWYQQILGQGPKLLIQFQNNGVVDDSQLPKDRFSAERLKGVDSTLKIQPAKLEDSAVYLCASSPFLGAPTSTDTQYFGPGTRLTVL.

This clonotype was detected a few times. The chain has TRBV14 and TRBJ2-3; D is unresolved. V was clipped by 2 bases and J by 5 bases, with 2 bases between them. The CDR3 consists of 11 residues. From germline, CDR1 is SGHDN and CDR2 FVKESK. The CDR3 spells CASSQLDTQYF. DNA of the CDR3: TGTGCCAGCAGCCAACTAGATACGCAGTATTTT.

This clonotype was picked up a small number of times. V usage is TRBV7-9 and J usage is TRBJ1-5, with TRBD1 identical over 8 bases. Trimming removed 4 bases from V and 4 bases from J; junction bases left unmatched: 9. CDR1 and CDR2 (germline): SEHNR, FQNEAQ (reference sequence). The CDR3 is 16 residues long. The DNA of the CDR3 is TGTGCCAGCAGCTCGACTCGACAGGGGCCGAATCAGCCCCAGCATTTT. Amino acids: CASSSTRQGPNQPQHF.

This clonotype was counted at least ten times. The chain couples TRBV29-1 to TRBJ2-1; D possibly corresponds to TRBD2 (7 bases). From germline, CDR1 is SQVTM and CDR2 ANQGSEA. The CDR3 extends over 10 amino acids. Trimming removed 7 bases from V and 8 bases from J, with 9 bases in between. The CDR3 coding sequence is TGCAGCGGGGGGGGGCATGAGCAGTTCTTC. As protein: CSGGGHEQFF.

The chain carries TRBV24-1 and TRBJ2-1, with 8 bases identical to TRBD2. V gave up 7 bases and J gave up 6 bases; unmatched junction bases: 7. The CDR3 loop spans 14 amino acids. Germline loops: CDR1 KGHDR, CDR2 SFDVKD. The CDR3 is CATRQTSAANEQFF. CDR3 bases: TGTGCCACCAGGCAGACTAGCGCTGCCAATGAGCAGTTCTTC.

This clonotype was seen more than once but under ten times. V and J are TRBV5-6 and TRBJ2-5; 8 bases agree with TRBD1. From germline, CDR1 is SGHDT and CDR2 YYEEEE. The CDR3 is made up of 16 amino acids. V was pared by 3 bases and J by 0 bases, with 7 bases of the junction left unmatched. The CDR3 protein is CASSYSGGWYQETQYF. As DNA, the CDR3 is TGTGCCAGCAGCTACTCAGGGGGCTGGTACCAAGAGACCCAGTACTTC.